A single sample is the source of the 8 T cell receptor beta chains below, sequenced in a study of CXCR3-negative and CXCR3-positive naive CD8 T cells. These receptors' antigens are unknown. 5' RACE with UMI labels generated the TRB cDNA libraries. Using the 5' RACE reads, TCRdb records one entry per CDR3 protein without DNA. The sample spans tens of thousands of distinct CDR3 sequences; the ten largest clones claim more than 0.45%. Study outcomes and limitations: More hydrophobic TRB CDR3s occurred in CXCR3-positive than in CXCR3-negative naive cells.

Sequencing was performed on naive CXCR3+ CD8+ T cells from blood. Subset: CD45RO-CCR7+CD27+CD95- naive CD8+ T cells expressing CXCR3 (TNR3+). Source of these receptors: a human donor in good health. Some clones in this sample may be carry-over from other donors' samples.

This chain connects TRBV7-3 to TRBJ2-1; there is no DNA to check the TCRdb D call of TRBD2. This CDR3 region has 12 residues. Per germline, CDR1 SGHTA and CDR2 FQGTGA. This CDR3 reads CASSWDSNEQFF.

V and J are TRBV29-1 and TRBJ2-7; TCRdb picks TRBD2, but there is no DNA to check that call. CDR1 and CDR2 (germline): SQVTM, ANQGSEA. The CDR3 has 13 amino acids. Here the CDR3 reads CSAGLAGYYEQYF.

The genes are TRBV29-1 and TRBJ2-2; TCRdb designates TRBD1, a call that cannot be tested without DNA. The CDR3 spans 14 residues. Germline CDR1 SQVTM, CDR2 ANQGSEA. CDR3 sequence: CSVKQGVNTGELFF.

CDR3 protein: CASSLGPYQETQYF. The gene calls are TRBV7-8 and TRBJ2-5. This CDR3 comprises 14 residues. Per germline, CDR1 SGHVS and CDR2 FQNEAQ.

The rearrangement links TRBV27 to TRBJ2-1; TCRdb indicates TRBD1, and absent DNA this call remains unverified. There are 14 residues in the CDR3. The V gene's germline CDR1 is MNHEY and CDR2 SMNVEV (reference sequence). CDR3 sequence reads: CASSLSGANNEQFF.

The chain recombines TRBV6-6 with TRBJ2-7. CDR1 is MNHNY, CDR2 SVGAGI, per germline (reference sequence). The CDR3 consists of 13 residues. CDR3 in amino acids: CASSYSDRYEQYF.

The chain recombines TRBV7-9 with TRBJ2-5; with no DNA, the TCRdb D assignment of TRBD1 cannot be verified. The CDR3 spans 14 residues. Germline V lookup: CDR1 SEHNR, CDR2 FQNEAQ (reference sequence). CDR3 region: CASSHDSGGSSQYF.

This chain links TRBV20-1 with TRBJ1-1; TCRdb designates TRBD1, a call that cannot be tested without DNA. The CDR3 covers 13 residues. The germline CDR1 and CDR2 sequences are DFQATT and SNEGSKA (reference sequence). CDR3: CSAPGQPNTEAFF.